Following are 27 T cell receptor beta chains from one sample sequenced in a study of response to subunit inactivated influenza vaccine. MiXCR was run by TCRdb on the RT-PCR reads, yielding one entry per CDR3 protein. Among about 620,000 distinct CDR3 sequences listed, approximately 11% were seen once. The data were also submitted as part of a second study, on T cells expressing NK-cell markers. From that report: Researchers built TCR beta cDNA using 5'RACE template switching with UMIs.

This specimen was PBMCs from blood, taken on the day of vaccination. The receptors here all came from a man aged 50-59 years who received an inactivated influenza vaccine.

V usage is TRBV5-1 and J usage is TRBJ2-2; 8 nucleotides match TRBD1. The V gene end was trimmed by 5 bases and the J gene end by 6 bases; junction bases not matched to a gene: 6. Germline V gene lookup returns CDR1 SGHRS and CDR2 YFSETQ. The CDR3 totals 14 residues. The CDR3 region is CASRTTGEAGELFF. The CDR3 DNA sequence: TGCGCCAGCAGAACGACAGGGGAGGCCGGGGAGCTGTTTTTT.

This clonotype was found many times. The chain couples TRBV11-2 to TRBJ2-1; 7 bases map to TRBD2. CDR3 length: 16 amino acids. Trimming removed 0 bases from V and 10 bases from J; junction bases left unmatched: 12. Looked up from germline, CDR1 is SGHAT and CDR2 is FQNNGV. The CDR3: CASSLDPGRGGWEQFF. The CDR3 nucleotides are TGTGCCAGCAGCTTAGATCCGGGGCGCGGGGGTTGGGAGCAGTTCTTC.

The table lists this clonotype with a few counts. The V gene is TRBV7-2, the J gene TRBJ2-3; 10 nucleotides match TRBD2. Germline CDR1 SGHTA, CDR2 FQGNSA. V lost 3 bases and J lost 1; bases outside the gene matches: 4. This CDR3 is built from 16 residues. The CDR3 reads CASSFNGLAGTDTQYF. The CDR3 nucleotides read TGTGCCAGCAGCTTTAATGGACTAGCGGGCACAGATACGCAGTATTTT.

CDR3 nucleotide sequence: TGTGCCAGCAGTCCCCGGCAAATCGGATACTACGAGCAGTACTTC. Translating gives CASSPRQIGYYEQYF. This chain connects TRBV6-2 or TRBV6-3 to TRBJ2-7; the D is unclear. CDR3 length equals 15 residues. The germline V and J ends were trimmed by 5 bases and 3 bases, with 17 bases remaining between them. Germline CDR1 is MNHEY and CDR2 is SVGEGT.

This clonotype has only a few counts. The V and J genes are TRBV4-3 and TRBJ2-3, with 11 bases aligning to TRBD1. Per germline, CDR1 LGHNA and CDR2 YSLEER. This CDR3 region has 16 residues. J gave up 5 bases and V 1 base, and 5 bases lay outside the gene matches. The CDR3 nucleotides read TGCGCCAGCAGCCAAGGGCACGGGACAGGGGGAGATACGCAGTATTTT. This translates into CASSQGHGTGGDTQYF.

In its sample, this clonotype was seen a few times. This chain joins TRBV5-1 and TRBJ2-7, with D tentatively TRBD1 or TRBD2 (5 bases each). Between the trimmed V and J ends, which lost 4 bases and 3 bases, there was a span of 14 bases. Per the germline V gene, CDR1 is SGHRS and CDR2 is YFSETQ. The CDR3 loop spans 14 amino acids. DNA of the CDR3: TGCGCCAGCAGCCCGGCATGGGACGGCTACGAGCAGTACTTC. This encodes CASSPAWDGYEQYF.

The chain uses TRBV5-1 and TRBJ2-7; 7 positions agree with TRBD1. The CDR3 is 12 amino acids. The germline V gene has CDR1 SGHRS and CDR2 YFSETQ. The trim removed 3 bases at V and 7 bases at J, leaving 4 bases unmatched. DNA of the CDR3: TGCGCCAGCAGCTACTCACAGGGGGAGCAGTACTTC. It translates to CASSYSQGEQYF.

V gene TRBV4-2 combines with J gene TRBJ2-1, with TRBD2 matching 10 bases. CDR3 length equals 17 residues. The germline gives CDR1 LGHNA, CDR2 YNFKEQ. After removal of 0 bases from V and 7 bases from J, the junction contained 9 bases not matched to a gene. Here the CDR3 reads CASSQDLGTSVKNEQFF. The CDR3, as DNA: TGTGCCAGCAGCCAAGATTTGGGGACTAGCGTTAAGAATGAGCAGTTCTTC.

This clonotype appeared a few times. In DNA form, the CDR3 reads TGCAGCGTTGAACGTCTTGGCGGCCGAGGCTACACCTTC. It encodes CSVERLGGRGYTF. The chain recombines TRBV29-1 with TRBJ1-2; D is uncertain. With 2 bases removed from V and 8 bases from J, the gap between germline ends came to 15 bases. The germline gives CDR1 SQVTM, CDR2 ANQGSEA. This CDR3 region has 13 residues.

This clonotype appeared a few times. This chain uses TRBV25-1 with TRBJ2-1; D call uncertain. CDR1 is MGHDK, CDR2 SYGVNS, per germline. The CDR3 is 11 amino acids. The V and J ends lost 7 bases and 5 bases respectively, with 6 bases between them. The CDR3 nucleotides read TGTGCCAGCAACCTCAACAATGAGCAGTTCTTC. The encoded protein is CASNLNNEQFF.

V usage is TRBV29-1 and J usage is TRBJ2-5, with a weak D call TRBD1 (6 bases). In germline, CDR1 is SQVTM, CDR2 ANQGSEA. The CDR3 is 13 residues long. Deletions cut 0 bases from V and 5 bases from J, with 10 bases between. CDR3 coding DNA: TGCAGCGTTGAAGATAGGACAGACGAGACCCAGTACTTC. Its protein product is CSVEDRTDETQYF.

Many counts were recorded for this clonotype. V and J are TRBV7-6 and TRBJ2-5; no clear D gene. Germline V gene lookup returns CDR1 SGHVS and CDR2 FNYEAQ. The CDR3 contains 13 residues. Trimming cost V 0 bases and J 2 bases, with 4 bases left between them. In DNA form, the CDR3 reads TGTGCCAGCAGCTTAGCCAGACAAGAGACCCAGTACTTC. Encoded protein: CASSLARQETQYF.

This clonotype was counted a few times. V usage is TRBV3-1 and J usage is TRBJ2-3; D is ambiguous. Between the trimmed V and J ends, which lost 3 bases and 11 bases, there was a span of 9 bases. Germline loops: CDR1 LGHDT, CDR2 YNNKEL (reference sequence). The CDR3 spans 11 residues. The CDR3 DNA reads as TGTGCCAGCAGCCAGCCTGGGGAGCAGTATTTT. Its protein is CASSQPGEQYF.

This clonotype was seen ten or more times. This chain links TRBV3-1 with TRBJ1-2; the D is unclear. Germline CDR1 LGHDT, CDR2 YNNKEL (reference sequence). Trimming stripped 5 bases from V and 6 bases from J, with 13 bases between. The CDR3 is 13 residues long. CDR3 sequence (DNA): TGTGCCAGCAGCGGAATAAAATCGGATGGCTACACCTTC. It yields the protein CASSGIKSDGYTF.

The V gene is TRBV4-2, the J gene TRBJ1-5; TRBD1 might be the D (6 bases). The CDR3 length is 15 residues. Trimming took 3 bases from V and 1 from J, leaving 10 bases between them. From germline, CDR1 is LGHNA and CDR2 YNFKEQ. CDR3 DNA: TGTGCCAGCAGCCATACGGACAGCAGCAATCAGCCCCAGCATTTT. Amino acids: CASSHTDSSNQPQHF.

This clonotype was detected only a few times. The rearrangement links TRBV25-1 to TRBJ2-3; maybe TRBD1 (5 bases). From germline, CDR1 is MGHDK and CDR2 SYGVNS. V lost 4 bases and J lost 5, with 13 bases in between. The CDR3 sequence is 14 residues long. The DNA of the CDR3 is TGTGCCAGCAGTGGAGCTGGGGCGGTAGATACGCAGTATTTT. This sequence encodes CASSGAGAVDTQYF. Using reference TRBV25-1 and TRBJ2-3 for the parts outside the CDR3, the full variable domain is EADIYQTPRYLVIGTGKKITLECSQTMGHDKMYWYQQDPGMELHLIHYSYGVNSTEKGDLSSESTVSRIRTEHFPLTLESARPSHTSQYLCASSGAGAVDTQYFGPGTRLTVL.

In its sample, this clonotype was seen a few times. The gene calls are TRBV11-1 and TRBJ2-3, with no clear D. This CDR3 has 16 residues. V gave up 3 bases and J gave up 1 base, with 14 bases separating them. CDR1 SGHAT and CDR2 FQDESV come from the germline V gene (reference sequence). CDR3 amino acids: CASSFAQIVGTDTQYF. The CDR3 DNA is TGTGCCAGCAGCTTCGCTCAGATTGTGGGCACAGATACGCAGTATTTT.

J is TRBJ1-2 and V is TRBV7-2; a weak D match, TRBD1 (5 bases). CDR3 length: 13 amino acids. V was cut by 7 bases and J by 3 bases, with 12 bases left in between. From germline, CDR1 is SGHTA and CDR2 FQGNSA. CDR3 loop: CASKQGSHYGYTF. CDR3 in DNA: TGTGCCAGCAAGCAGGGCTCACACTATGGCTACACCTTC.

This clonotype was recorded a few times. V usage is TRBV4-3 and J usage is TRBJ2-7; D is perhaps TRBD1 or TRBD2 (5 bases each). Between the trimmed V and J ends, which lost 3 bases and 2 bases, there was a span of 11 bases. This CDR3 comprises 14 residues. Germline V lookup: CDR1 LGHNA, CDR2 YSLEER. The chain's CDR3 is CASSHVGRTYEQYF. CDR3 DNA sequence: TGCGCCAGCAGCCATGTGGGACGGACCTACGAGCAGTACTTC.

V is TRBV19 and J is TRBJ2-1; 10 bases line up with TRBD1. CDR1 is LNHDA, CDR2 SQIVND, per germline (reference sequence). Losses at the gene ends were 3 bases for V and 8 bases for J; bases not matched to a gene: 4. The CDR3 contains 14 residues. CDR3 region: CASSIRTGGDEQFF. The CDR3 bases are TGTGCCAGTAGTATTCGGACAGGGGGTGATGAGCAGTTCTTC.

The V gene is TRBV6-1, the J gene TRBJ2-6, with unresolved D. Germline V lookup: CDR1 MNHNS, CDR2 SASEGT. The CDR3 extends over 15 amino acids. V was shortened by 6 bases and J by 0 bases, with 9 bases between the two germline ends. Here the CDR3 reads CASRSTRSGANVLTF. CDR3 DNA sequence: TGTGCCAGCAGAAGTACTCGCTCTGGGGCCAACGTCCTGACTTTC.

A few counts support this clonotype. CDR3: CASSSMSTGGLKETQYF. The CDR3 DNA reads TGTGCCAGCAGCTCGATGAGTACAGGGGGCTTGAAAGAGACCCAGTACTTC. V gene TRBV7-6 combines with J gene TRBJ2-5, with 9 positions matching TRBD1. After removal of 4 bases from V and 3 bases from J, the junction contained 12 bases not matched to a gene. Germline loops: CDR1 SGHVS, CDR2 FNYEAQ. CDR3 length: 17 amino acids.

The chain combines TRBV5-6 with TRBJ2-3; D is unclear. This CDR3 region has 15 residues. Per germline, CDR1 SGHDT and CDR2 YYEEEE. Trimming left V 3 bases short and J 1 base short, with 12 bases between. CDR3 sequence reads: CASSSTQAGTDTQYF. The DNA for the CDR3 is TGTGCCAGCAGCTCAACGCAGGCGGGCACAGATACGCAGTATTTT.

Only a few counts were recorded for this clonotype. The chain recombines TRBV4-1 with TRBJ1-2; D possibly corresponds to TRBD1 (6 bases). The CDR3 extends over 19 amino acids. V lost 1 base to trimming and J lost 0 bases, with 21 bases between them. CDR1 is MGHRA, CDR2 YSYEKL, per germline. CDR3: CASSQGVGGPRRSNYGYTF. Written as DNA, the CDR3 is TGCGCCAGCAGCCAAGGAGTTGGGGGGCCTCGGAGGTCTAACTATGGCTACACCTTC.

This clonotype was seen more than once but under ten times. This chain connects TRBV20-1 to TRBJ1-6; D is unresolved. V lost 0 bases and J lost 2, with 17 bases in between. CDR1 and CDR2 from the germline V gene are DFQATT and SNEGSKA (reference sequence). The CDR3 runs to 18 residues. The CDR3 loop reads CSARDQDVNLPYNSPLHF. In DNA, the CDR3 is TGCAGTGCTAGAGATCAGGACGTCAATTTGCCCTATAATTCACCCCTCCACTTT.

There are a few counts of this clonotype. As DNA, the CDR3 is TGTGCCAGCAGCAAGGGGTTGTTTCAGCTCACTGAAGCTTTCTTT. This translates into CASSKGLFQLTEAFF. The genes are TRBV5-6 and TRBJ1-1; TRBD1 might be the D (5 bases). The CDR3 spans 15 residues. The germline V and J ends were trimmed by 4 bases and 4 bases, with 17 bases remaining between them. The germline V gene has CDR1 SGHDT and CDR2 YYEEEE.

The V gene is TRBV6-5, the J gene TRBJ1-5, with TRBD1 identical over 7 bases. The CDR3 is made up of 17 amino acids. With 2 bases clipped from V and 0 bases from J, the junction kept 7 bases outside the gene matches. Germline lookup yields CDR1 MNHEY and CDR2 SVGAGI. The CDR3 loop is CASSYPSGTASNQPQHF. CDR3 nucleotide sequence: TGTGCCAGCAGTTACCCTTCCGGGACAGCTAGCAATCAGCCCCAGCATTTT.